Included here is one T cell receptor beta chain sequence, with context. The data were obtained in a study of T cell changes during pregnancy in multiple sclerosis. The repertoire was sequenced with immunoSEQ multiplex PCR; TCRdb's copy has only in-frame clones and lacks some. Among fewer than 30,000 clones listed, 85% to 95% were seen once. The CDR3 consists of 17 residues. V shed 5 bases and J shed 0 bases, with 19 bases lying between them. Germline V CDR1 and CDR2: MDHEN, SYDVKM. Sequenced material: CD4+ T cells from peripheral blood mononuclear cells, taken in the first trimester of pregnancy. This chain links TRBV28 with TRBJ1-1, with D possibly TRBD1 on 6 matching bases. The receptor was derived from a female donor with multiple sclerosis, enrolled in a pregnancy study. This CDR3 reads CASSDNRAGDMNTEAFF. As DNA, the CDR3 is TGTGCCAGCAGTGACAACAGGGCGGGGGACATGAACACTGAAGCTTTCTTT.